The rows below give T cell receptor beta chains drawn from one sample of a study of blood T cell repertoires in COVID-19. The table came from immunoSEQ multiplex PCR; TCRdb's copy has only in-frame clones and leaves some out. Of about 260,000 clones listed, 75% to 90% are singletons. The sequencing input was peripheral blood. These receptors came from a woman aged 70-85 years with COVID-19, enrolled during active disease. CDR3s include the opening cysteine and the closing phenylalanine or tryptophan. D genes are given only for firm matches. Where a row states a size, it is once, few, many or the class of an expanded clone; other rows omit it.

length	V	J	D	size	CDR3	DNA
13	TRBV19	TRBJ1-4	-	few	CASRSTGGEKLFF	TGTGCCAGTAGATCGACAGGAGGTGAAAAACTGTTTTTT
11	TRBV6-5	TRBJ1-1	-	-	CASGRNTEAFF	TGTGCCAGCGGTAGGAACACTGAAGCTTTCTTT
14	TRBV5-1	TRBJ1-3	TRBD1	-	CASNTGTAGNTIYF	TGCGCCAGCAATACTGGGACAGCTGGAAACACCATATATTTT
14	TRBV7-2	TRBJ2-7	-	-	CASSFAGQTYEQYF	TGTGCCAGCAGCTTCGCTGGACAGACCTACGAGCAGTACTTC
16	TRBV11-2	TRBJ2-2	-	-	CASSLELSRVGGELFF	TGTGCCAGCAGCTTAGAGCTTTCGCGGGTGGGGGGGGAGCTGTTTTTT
13	TRBV30	TRBJ1-2	TRBD1	-	CAWSRTGLEGYTF	TGTGCCTGGAGCAGGACAGGGTTGGAAGGCTACACCTTC
12	TRBV29-1	TRBJ2-7	-	many	CSVEDSLYEQYF	TGCAGCGTTGAAGATTCCCTTTACGAGCAGTACTTC
18	TRBV7-8	TRBJ1-3	-	-	CASSLYGEIGSSGNTIYF	TGTGCCAGCAGCTTATACGGTGAGATCGGGAGCTCTGGAAACACCATATATTTT
13	TRBV28	TRBJ1-1	TRBD1	-	CAGQGGGNTEAFF	TGTGCCGGACAAGGGGGCGGGAACACTGAAGCTTTCTTT
16	TRBV7-9	TRBJ2-1	-	-	CASSLALGEISNEQFF	TGTGCCAGCAGCTTAGCGCTCGGGGAAATTTCGAATGAGCAGTTCTTC
15	TRBV30	TRBJ1-1	-	-	CAWRGTMGGRTEAFF	TGTGCCTGGAGAGGAACTATGGGAGGTCGCACTGAAGCTTTCTTT
16	TRBV10-3	TRBJ2-2	TRBD1	-	CAISESTGGNTGELFF	TGTGCCATCAGTGAGTCGACAGGGGGAAACACCGGGGAGCTGTTTTTT
16	TRBV21-1	TRBJ2-2	-	-	CASGDCRDLRTGELFF	TGTGCCAGCGGGGACTGCCGGGACTTGCGGACCGGGGAGCTGTTTTTT
14	TRBV5-6	TRBJ2-1	-	-	CASSPLAHHNEQFF	TGTGCCAGCAGCCCTCTAGCGCACCACAATGAGCAGTTCTTC
14	TRBV5-1	TRBJ1-1	-	few	CASSPQGFETEAFF	TGCGCCAGCAGCCCGCAGGGTTTCGAAACTGAAGCTTTCTTT
16	TRBV6-1	TRBJ2-7	-	-	CASSEAGAQSSYEQYF	TGTGCCAGCAGTGAAGCGGGGGCCCAAAGCTCCTACGAGCAGTACTTC
15	TRBV25-1	TRBJ1-5	TRBD1	-	CASRGGTGGNQPQHF	TGTGCCAGCAGAGGAGGGACAGGGGGTAATCAGCCCCAGCATTTT
15	TRBV28	TRBJ1-3	-	-	CASSSAGAAGNTIYF	TGTGCCAGCAGCTCCGCGGGGGCAGCTGGAAACACCATATATTTT
12	TRBV19	TRBJ1-2	TRBD1	-	CASTGTDYGYTF	TGTGCCAGTACCGGGACAGACTATGGCTACACCTTC
16	TRBV28	TRBJ1-5	TRBD1	-	CASSLPGGYSNQPQHF	TGTGCCAGCAGTTTACCAGGGGGTTATAGCAATCAGCCCCAGCATTTT
18	TRBV9	TRBJ2-7	TRBD2	once	CASSVEGREGVLAYEQYF	TGTGCCAGCAGCGTAGAAGGGCGGGAGGGAGTCCTCGCCTACGAGCAGTACTTC
16	TRBV10-3	TRBJ2-7	TRBD2	-	CAISARTSGVSYEQYF	TGTGCCATCAGTGCTCGGACTAGCGGGGTCTCCTACGAGCAGTACTTC
15	TRBV19	TRBJ1-2	-	-	CASSIARTEIYGYTF	TGTGCCAGTAGTATTGCTCGGACAGAAATATATGGCTACACCTTC
14	TRBV10-3	TRBJ1-4	TRBD1	-	CAISPQGANEKLFF	TGTGCCATCAGTCCACAGGGGGCTAATGAAAAACTGTTTTTT
15	TRBV3-1/TRBV3-2	TRBJ1-5	TRBD1	-	CASSQNTGGNQPQHF	TGTGCCAGCAGCCAAAATACAGGGGGGAATCAGCCCCAGCATTTT
13	TRBV25-1	TRBJ1-4	-	-	CASSSRPNEKLFF	TGTGCCAGCAGTTCCAGGCCCAATGAAAAACTGTTTTTT
13	TRBV15	TRBJ1-2	-	-	CATSRTVNYGYTF	TGTGCCACCAGCCGGACAGTCAACTATGGCTACACCTTC